The entry that follows covers one T cell receptor (beta chain) sequence. Assay used: immunoSEQ multiplex PCR; TCRdb lists only in-frame clones, some missing. The sample gives 150,000 or so clones, about 92% of which show up once; 15% to 20% is in the top ten. The CDR3 sequence is 15 residues long. Trimming cost V 5 bases and J 1 base, with 14 bases left between them. Germline V gene lookup returns CDR1 SGHVS and CDR2 FNYEAQ. This entry belongs to a study of blood T cell repertoires in COVID-19. Sequencing used peripheral blood. The TCR was taken from a man aged 60-69 years with active or convalescent COVID-19. The chain joins TRBV7-6 to TRBJ1-2, with TRBD1 as a possible D gene (6 bases). CDR3 bases: TGTGCCAGCAGCCCTGGACAGAAACTTAACTATGGCTACACCTTC. It is translated as CASSPGQKLNYGYTF.